The T cell receptor beta chain under discussion was sequenced for a study of blood T cell repertoires in COVID-19 (TCRdb year 2020). Regarding the study in general: Recovered participants in ImmuneRACE Cohort 3 were defined as having two consecutive negative NP/OP PCR tests, clearance from a healthcare professional, or resolution of symptoms. Samples covering the acute and convalescent phases of COVID-19 were provided by collaborators in the United States, Italy and Spain. The prospective study material was composed of cDNA or gDNA derived from T cells, B-cell-depleted T cells, or PBMCs. The dataset comprised deeply sampled blood TCRbeta repertoires from subjects exposed to, actively infected with, or recovered from COVID-19. The repertoires were made available in a free public database intended to serve as a resource for research on the immune response to SARS-CoV-2. The samples were drawn from two sources: the first 160 participants of the ongoing ImmuneRACE study, and 1,000 to 1,500 subjects contributed by 6 global collaborators. The sample metadata nearly always contained a de-identified subject ID, COVID-19 status, age in years and sex. Where HLA class I and class II types were available, the types were taken from metadata supplied by the sample provider, not from assay-based typing.

What the work shows at the level of the full study, not this receptor alone: The quantity of clinical and demographic metadata differed by source and by participant and was supplied without curation.

About this clone: Its antigen is currently not known. No much larger clone exists at a distance of one base, and base qualities are not known.

Participants in the prospective study were enrolled through a virtual design, were aged about 18 to 100 years, and lived in approximately 25 United States geographic areas. In the prospective study, participants were assigned to cohorts based on the clinical history participants reported in a screening survey and a study questionnaire. Each participant in the prospective study had whole blood, serum and a nasopharyngeal or oropharyngeal swab collected by mobile phlebotomists. Participants in the prospective study had the option to provide additional blood draws and questionnaires over a roughly 2-month period. Before DNA extraction, blood samples from the prospective study were shipped at room temperature or frozen. CDR1 MNHEY and CDR2 SVGAGI were looked up in the germline V gene. Germline trimming amounts to 6 bases on V and 0 bases on J, with 5 as the count of junction bases outside the gene matches. The CDR3 runs 14 amino acids, cysteine and phenylalanine included. CDR3 DNA only is kept here, 42 bases in frame from base 1.

The immunoSEQ Assay, a bias-controlled multiplex PCR, was used to amplify TCRbeta CDR3 regions from genomic DNA. The paper's data handling went like this. The number of nucleated cells in each sample was estimated from the amplification of reference gene primers within the assay. To quantify the absolute abundance of each unique TCRbeta CDR3 rearrangement, sequence reads were collapsed and filtered. Productive Simpson clonality was computed per sample as the square root of Simpson's diversity index over productive rearrangements. This immuneACCESS table, as held by TCRdb, lists in-frame sequences with V and J called but not all clones. Of the missing ones, under half trace to an unresolved V gene in checked studies; the others have no known cause. That table supplies the V and J calls and clone size; D and trimming were determined from the DNA. This sample holds some 200,000 clones; roughly 90% were observed only once. The ten largest make up over 3% of the sample.

This TCR was sampled from a woman aged 45-60 years in a cohort exposed to, infected with or recovered from COVID-19 (not recorded which). The sequenced sample was PBMCs or T cells enriched from blood (not recorded which). The V and J segments used are TRBV6-5 and TRBJ2-7, with 7 bases in between that match TRBD1. The DNA is as follows: TGTGCCAGCAGCGGGACAGCTAGCTCCTACGAGCAGTACTTC. This yields the protein CASSGTASSYEQYF.